A single sample is the source of the 6 T cell receptor beta chains below, sequenced in a study of identical twins. One entry per CDR3 protein, called by TCRdb with MiXCR from the 5' RACE reads. The sample holds roughly 470,000 distinct CDR3 sequences, around 15% seen once. The same sample was also studied in work on yellow fever vaccine responses in identical twins.

The material sequenced was CD4+ T cells sorted from blood. These receptors all stem from a woman under 30 in good health.

The V call is TRBV7-9, the J call TRBJ2-3; D remains unclear. Germline CDR1 SEHNR, CDR2 FQNEAQ (reference sequence). There are 14 residues in the CDR3. The V end lost 9 bases, the J end lost 1 base, and 14 bases lay between the germline ends. The DNA for the CDR3 is TGTGCCAGTCTTCAGAAAGATGGCACAGATACGCAGTATTTT. This translates into CASLQKDGTDTQYF.

This rearrangement joins TRBV27 to TRBJ2-1; the match to TRBD1 covers 9 bases. The CDR3 runs 14 residues. V gave up 6 bases and J gave up 9 bases; unmatched junction bases: 9. CDR1 and CDR2 from the germline V gene are MNHEY and SMNVEV (reference sequence). The CDR3 reads CASRVQGAKGEQFF. In DNA form, the CDR3 reads TGTGCCAGCAGAGTACAGGGGGCGAAGGGTGAGCAGTTCTTC.

The CDR3 DNA reads as TGTGCCAGCAGCTTGGGGACACCGAATTCACCCCTCCACTTT. This codes for CASSLGTPNSPLHF. This chain uses TRBV5-5 with TRBJ1-6; D is possibly TRBD1 (5 bases). Germline V gene data show CDR1 as SGHKS and CDR2 as YYEKEE (reference sequence). CDR3 size: 14 residues. The V gene lost 0 bases and the J gene lost 7 bases, with 8 bases spanning the gap.

The V and J genes are TRBV29-1 and TRBJ1-2; D not resolved. This CDR3 spans 14 amino acids. The germline V gene encodes CDR1 SQVTM and CDR2 ANQGSEA. V was pared by 4 bases and J by 4 bases, with 16 bases between. The DNA for the CDR3 is TGCAGCGTTGCCTTACCCGGAGGGAGCTATGGCTACACCTTC. As protein: CSVALPGGSYGYTF. Filled out from reference TRBV29-1 and TRBJ1-2, the complete variable domain reads SAVISQKPSRDICQRGTSLTIQCQVDSQVTMMFWYRQQPGQSLTLIATANQGSEATYESGFVIDKFPISRPNLTFSTLTVSNMSPEDSSIYLCSVALPGGSYGYTFGSGTRLTVV.

The chain combines TRBV6-5 with TRBJ1-3; tentatively, D is TRBD1 (5 bases). Trimming shortened V by 4 bases and J by 0 bases, and 16 bases separated the two germline ends. CDR3 size: 17 residues. Germline V lookup: CDR1 MNHEY, CDR2 SVGAGI. The CDR3 sequence: CASSSQGAVHSGNTIYF. Here the CDR3 DNA reads TGTGCCAGCAGTTCCCAGGGTGCGGTTCACTCTGGAAACACCATATATTTT.

CDR3 bases: TGTGCCAGCAGAAAGGTGGACAGGGTTGACGGGGAGCTGTTTTTT. It codes for CASRKVDRVDGELFF. The genes are TRBV2 and TRBJ2-2; 8 bases map to TRBD1. Germline-derived CDR1 and CDR2 are SNHLY and FYNNEI. Trimming at V came to 6 bases and at J to 7 bases, leaving 10 bases not matched to a gene. The CDR3 spans 15 residues.